Listed here are 22 T cell receptor beta chains from one sample, sequenced in a study of shared clonotypes between healthy human individuals. The protocol was immunoSEQ multiplex PCR, while the TCRdb copy is restricted to in-frame clones and leaves out a portion. The sample has approximately 530,000 clones; approximately 95% are singletons. Sequenced sample: naive CD4+ T cells sorted from blood. As for subset: CD45RA+ positively selected. The receptor source for this set is a woman aged 25 to 45 in good health.

The chain combines TRBV7-8 with TRBJ2-2; 13 bases match TRBD2. This CDR3 comprises 15 residues. Germline V gene sequence: CDR1 SGHVS, CDR2 FQNEAQ. Trimming removed 5 bases from V and 8 bases from J; junction bases left unmatched: 5. The CDR3 here is CASSRTSGSWGELFF. CDR3 in DNA: TGTGCCAGCAGCCGGACTAGCGGGAGCTGGGGGGAGCTGTTTTTT.

The chain combines TRBV27 with TRBJ2-2; 16 bases are a match to TRBD2. After removal of 7 bases from V and 6 bases from J, the junction contained 8 bases not matched to a gene. In germline, CDR1 is MNHEY, CDR2 SMNVEV (reference sequence). CDR3 size: 17 residues. The CDR3: CASKLGLAGGYPGELFF. The CDR3 DNA follows: TGTGCCAGCAAGCTGGGACTAGCGGGAGGGTATCCCGGGGAGCTGTTTTTT.

This rearrangement joins TRBV5-1 to TRBJ2-7; 12 bases match TRBD2. The CDR3 covers 16 residues. V shed 4 bases, J shed 4 bases, and the junction held 9 bases outside the gene matches. CDR1 and CDR2 (germline): SGHRS, YFSETQ. CDR3 nucleotide sequence: TGCGCCAGCAGCGGGTCTAGCGGGAGGGCGGTATACGAGCAGTACTTC. This sequence encodes CASSGSSGRAVYEQYF.

V gene TRBV5-1 combines with J gene TRBJ2-1; the match to TRBD2 covers 7 bases. CDR1 is SGHRS and CDR2 is YFSETQ in the germline V gene. J was trimmed by 7 bases and V by 2 bases; bases with no gene match: 0. There are 12 residues in the CDR3. In DNA form, the CDR3 reads TGCGCCAGCAGCTTTAGCGGGAATGAGCAGTTCTTC. It translates to CASSFSGNEQFF.

The chain couples TRBV2 to TRBJ2-5, with 7 bases matching TRBD2. The germline V gene has CDR1 SNHLY and CDR2 FYNNEI. V shed 3 bases, J shed 11 bases, and the junction held 9 bases outside the gene matches. The CDR3 is made up of 13 amino acids. As DNA, the CDR3 is TGTGCCAGCAGTGAGACCCATGCGGGGGTGCAGTACTTC. Amino acid sequence: CASSETHAGVQYF.

V usage is TRBV11-3 and J usage is TRBJ2-3, with D possibly being TRBD2 (6 bases). CDR3 length equals 17 residues. V was shortened by 4 bases and J by 0 bases, with 17 bases between the two germline ends. Germline V CDR1 and CDR2: SGHNT, YENEEA. CDR3 loop: CASSSGLTSSSTDTQYF. The CDR3 coding sequence is TGTGCCAGCAGCTCCGGCCTCACTAGCTCTAGCACAGATACGCAGTATTTT.

The gene calls are TRBV10-3 and TRBJ2-3, with 9 bases fitting TRBD2. Germline V gene lookup returns CDR1 ENHRY and CDR2 SYGVKD. This CDR3 contains 16 residues. V was pared by 6 bases and J by 0 bases, with 7 bases of the junction left unmatched. The CDR3 region has the DNA TGTGCCATCAGAGAAAGCGGGGGGCGTAGCACAGATACGCAGTATTTT. Encoded protein: CAIRESGGRSTDTQYF.

This clone occurred once. V gene TRBV9 combines with J gene TRBJ2-7; 10 nucleotides align to TRBD1. This CDR3 has 15 residues. The J segment lost 3 bases and the V segment lost 2 bases, leaving 5 bases of the junction unmatched. In germline, CDR1 is SGDLS, CDR2 YYNGEE. DNA of the CDR3: TGTGCCAGCAGCGTTCAGGGGACAGGGGTCTACGAGCAGTACTTC. Protein product: CASSVQGTGVYEQYF.

This chain connects TRBV7-9 to TRBJ2-2, with D possibly TRBD2 on 6 matching bases. CDR1 and CDR2 from the germline V gene are SEHNR and FQNEAQ (reference sequence). Trimming cost V 5 bases and J 0 bases, with 10 bases left between them. The CDR3 is made up of 15 amino acids. The CDR3 DNA is TGTGCCAGCAGCACGGGAGCCACGAACACCGGGGAGCTGTTTTTT. As protein: CASSTGATNTGELFF.

The J gene is TRBJ1-2, the V gene TRBV20-1; no clear D. The CDR3 contains 11 residues. Between the trimmed V and J ends, which lost 1 base and 8 bases, there was a span of 8 bases. In germline, CDR1 is DFQATT, CDR2 SNEGSKA (reference sequence). The CDR3 DNA sequence: TGCAGTGCTAGAGGGATGGACGGCTACACCTTC. This codes for CSARGMDGYTF.

This chain uses TRBV6-4 with TRBJ2-6, with a possible D match to TRBD1 (5 bases). CDR1 is MRHNA, CDR2 SNTAGT, per germline. This CDR3 contains 16 residues. V shed 0 bases and J shed 1 base, with 7 bases lying between them. In nucleotides, the CDR3 is TGTGCCAGCAGTGACTCAGCAGGGTCTGGGGCCAACGTCCTGACTTTC. Its protein is CASSDSAGSGANVLTF.

The rearrangement uses TRBV28 and TRBJ2-1; the match to TRBD2 covers 12 bases. This CDR3 is 16 amino acids long. The germline V gene has CDR1 MDHEN and CDR2 SYDVKM. Trimming cost V 6 bases and J 10 bases; bases outside gene matches: 13. The CDR3 region has the DNA TGTGCCAGCAGCCCTTCGACTAGCGGGAGCCGTAGAGAGCAGTTCTTC. Residues: CASSPSTSGSRREQFF.

This clone has only one observation. The V gene is TRBV28, the J gene TRBJ2-7, with D maybe TRBD2 (5 bases). Germline V CDR1 and CDR2: MDHEN, SYDVKM. The CDR3 is 14 residues long. Trimming took off 4 bases at V and 6 bases at J, with 16 bases between the two ends. The CDR3 region is CASSSRREATEQYF. The CDR3 bases are TGTGCCAGCAGTTCCCGACGGGAAGCCACCGAGCAGTACTTC.

This chain links TRBV27 with TRBJ2-5; 7 positions agree with TRBD1. J lost 1 base, V lost 7 bases, and 12 bases had no gene match. This CDR3 contains 16 residues. Germline CDR1 MNHEY, CDR2 SMNVEV (reference sequence). CDR3 sequence: CASMVLGGQSQETQYF. CDR3 bases: TGTGCCAGCATGGTCTTAGGGGGACAGTCCCAAGAGACCCAGTACTTC.

The V call is TRBV18, the J call TRBJ1-1; TRBD1 might be the D (6 bases). The CDR3 runs to 13 residues. CDR1 is KGHSH and CDR2 is LQKENI in the germline V gene. The ends were cut back, 6 bases at V and 7 bases at J, with 15 bases in the middle. The chain's CDR3 is CASSLEGGLEAFF. In DNA form, the CDR3 reads TGTGCCAGCTCGCTCGAGGGGGGCCTTGAAGCTTTCTTT.

V is TRBV2 and J is TRBJ1-5; the D is unclear. Germline V gene data show CDR1 as SNHLY and CDR2 as FYNNEI. Trimming stripped 8 bases from V and 4 bases from J, with 6 bases between. The CDR3 loop spans 11 amino acids. The CDR3 is CASAYNQPQHF. The CDR3 DNA is TGTGCCAGCGCTTATAATCAGCCCCAGCATTTT.

The J gene is TRBJ1-1, the V gene TRBV10-3; 10 bases are a match to TRBD1. This CDR3 region has 16 residues. Germline lookup yields CDR1 ENHRY and CDR2 SYGVKD. V gave up 4 bases and J gave up 4 bases; unmatched junction bases: 9. CDR3 nucleotide sequence: TGTGCCATCAGTGGGACAGGGGGGACCTTAAGCACTGAAGCTTTCTTT. The encoded protein is CAISGTGGTLSTEAFF.

The rearrangement uses TRBV7-9 and TRBJ1-5; possible D gene TRBD1, 5 bases. The V gene lost 3 bases and the J gene lost 4 bases, with 7 bases spanning the gap. The CDR3 extends over 13 amino acids. CDR1 and CDR2 from the germline V gene are SEHNR and FQNEAQ (reference sequence). The DNA of the CDR3 is TGTGCCAGCAGCTTCAGGGATAATCAGCCCCAGCATTTT. Translation: CASSFRDNQPQHF.

The rearrangement uses TRBV28 and TRBJ2-7; the D is unclear. Germline V gene data show CDR1 as MDHEN and CDR2 as SYDVKM. The length of the CDR3 is 13 residues. V dropped 6 bases and J dropped 2 bases, with 11 bases sitting between them. The CDR3 spells CASRKRATYEQYF. DNA of the CDR3: TGTGCCAGCAGGAAACGGGCCACCTACGAGCAGTACTTC.

The chain links TRBV7-7 to TRBJ2-5; D is uncertain. Trimming took off 1 base at V and 4 bases at J, with 7 bases between the two ends. CDR1 and CDR2 from the germline V gene are SSHAT and FNYEAQ (reference sequence). There are 13 residues in the CDR3. The CDR3: CASSLVRGETQYF. CDR3 nucleotides: TGTGCCAGCAGCTTAGTACGTGGAGAGACCCAGTACTTC.

Only one count was recorded for this clone. CDR3 protein: CASSPSRSRNHQPQHF. The CDR3 DNA sequence: TGTGCCAGCTCACCATCCCGGAGCAGGAATCATCAGCCCCAGCATTTT. This chain connects TRBV18 to TRBJ1-5; D is ambiguous. CDR1 is KGHSH and CDR2 is LQKENI in the germline V gene. V shed 2 bases and J shed 5 bases, with 16 bases lying between them. The CDR3 runs to 16 residues.

The chain couples TRBV18 to TRBJ2-7; 16 bases map to TRBD2. Trimming cost V 3 bases and J 9 bases; bases outside gene matches: 8. Germline V lookup: CDR1 KGHSH, CDR2 LQKENI. The CDR3 spans 16 residues. CDR3 sequence: CASSPPGLAGGHVQYF. The CDR3 DNA reads as TGTGCCAGCTCACCCCCGGGACTAGCGGGAGGGCACGTGCAGTACTTC.